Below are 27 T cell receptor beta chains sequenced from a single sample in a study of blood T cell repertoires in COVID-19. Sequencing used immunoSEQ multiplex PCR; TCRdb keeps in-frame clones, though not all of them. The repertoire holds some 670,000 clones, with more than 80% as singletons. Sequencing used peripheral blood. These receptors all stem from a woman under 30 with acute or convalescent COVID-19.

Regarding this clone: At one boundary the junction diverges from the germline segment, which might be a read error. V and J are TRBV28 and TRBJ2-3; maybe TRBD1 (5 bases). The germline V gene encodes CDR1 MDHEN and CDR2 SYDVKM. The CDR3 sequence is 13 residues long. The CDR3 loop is CASSPHDRPVVHF. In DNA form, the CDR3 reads TGTGCCAGCAGTCCGCATGACAGACCGGTTGTGCATTTT.

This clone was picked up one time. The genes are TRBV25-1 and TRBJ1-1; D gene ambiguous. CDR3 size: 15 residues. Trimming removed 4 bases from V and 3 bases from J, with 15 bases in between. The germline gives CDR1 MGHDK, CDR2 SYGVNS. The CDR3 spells CASSAEGREDTEAFF. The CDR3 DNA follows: TGTGCCAGCAGTGCGGAAGGGAGGGAGGACACTGAAGCTTTCTTT.

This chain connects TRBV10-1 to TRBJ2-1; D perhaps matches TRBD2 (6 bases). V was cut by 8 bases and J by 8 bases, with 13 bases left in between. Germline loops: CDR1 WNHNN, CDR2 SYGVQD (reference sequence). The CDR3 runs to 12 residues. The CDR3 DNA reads TGCGCCAGCCCGGCGGGGTGGGATGAGCAGTTCTTC. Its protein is CASPAGWDEQFF.

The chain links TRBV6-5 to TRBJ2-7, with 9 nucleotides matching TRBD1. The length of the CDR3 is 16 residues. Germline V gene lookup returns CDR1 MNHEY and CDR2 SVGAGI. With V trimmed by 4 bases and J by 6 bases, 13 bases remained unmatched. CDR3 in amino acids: CASSFGIPGQGAEQYF. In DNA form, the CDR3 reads TGTGCCAGCAGTTTCGGAATACCGGGACAGGGAGCCGAGCAGTACTTC.

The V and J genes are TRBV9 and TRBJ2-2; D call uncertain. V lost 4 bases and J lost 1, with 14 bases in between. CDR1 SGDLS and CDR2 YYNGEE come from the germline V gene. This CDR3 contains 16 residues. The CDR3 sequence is CASSPLSTLNTGELFF. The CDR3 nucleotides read TGTGCCAGCAGCCCCCTCTCGACACTGAACACCGGGGAGCTGTTTTTT.

The CDR3 here is CASSGPRDRNPGEQYF. The CDR3 DNA is TGTGCCAGCAGTGGTCCTCGGGACAGGAATCCTGGGGAGCAGTACTTC. The chain recombines TRBV25-1 with TRBJ2-7, with 8 bases matching TRBD1. The CDR3 sequence is 16 residues long. The germline V gene encodes CDR1 MGHDK and CDR2 SYGVNS. After removal of 4 bases from V and 7 bases from J, the junction contained 15 bases not matched to a gene.

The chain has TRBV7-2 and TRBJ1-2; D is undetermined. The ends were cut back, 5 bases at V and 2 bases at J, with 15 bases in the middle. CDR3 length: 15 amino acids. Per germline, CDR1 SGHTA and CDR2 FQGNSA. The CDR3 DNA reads TGTGCCAGCAGCCAACCTGAGGCTGGGAACTATGGCTACACCTTC. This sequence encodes CASSQPEAGNYGYTF.

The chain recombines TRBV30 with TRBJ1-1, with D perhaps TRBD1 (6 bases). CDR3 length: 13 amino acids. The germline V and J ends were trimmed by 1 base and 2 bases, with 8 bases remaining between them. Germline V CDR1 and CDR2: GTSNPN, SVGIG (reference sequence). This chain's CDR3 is CAWSEDSNTEAFF. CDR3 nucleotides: TGTGCCTGGAGTGAGGACAGTAACACTGAAGCTTTCTTT.

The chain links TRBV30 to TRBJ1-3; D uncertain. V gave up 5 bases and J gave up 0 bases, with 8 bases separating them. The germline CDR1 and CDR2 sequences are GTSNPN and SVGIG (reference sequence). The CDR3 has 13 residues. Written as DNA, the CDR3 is TGTGCCTGGGGGCGATTCTCTGGAAACACCATATATTTT. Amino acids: CAWGRFSGNTIYF.

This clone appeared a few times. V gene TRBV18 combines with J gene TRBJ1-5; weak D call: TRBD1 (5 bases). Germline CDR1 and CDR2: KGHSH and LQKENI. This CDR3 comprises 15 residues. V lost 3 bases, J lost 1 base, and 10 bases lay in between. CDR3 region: CASSPQGNSNQPQHF. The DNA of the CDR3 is TGTGCCAGCTCACCTCAGGGTAACAGCAATCAGCCCCAGCATTTT.

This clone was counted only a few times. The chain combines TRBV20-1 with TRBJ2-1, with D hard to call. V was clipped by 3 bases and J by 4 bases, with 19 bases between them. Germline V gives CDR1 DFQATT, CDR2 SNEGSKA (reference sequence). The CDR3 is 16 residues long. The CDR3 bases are TGCAGTGCTAGTAATTGGAGACTGAGAATGTACAATGAGCAGTTCTTC. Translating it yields CSASNWRLRMYNEQFF.

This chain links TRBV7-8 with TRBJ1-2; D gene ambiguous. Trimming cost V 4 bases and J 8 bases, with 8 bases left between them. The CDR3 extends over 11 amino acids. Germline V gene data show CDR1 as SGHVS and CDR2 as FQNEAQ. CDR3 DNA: TGTGCCAGCAGCTCAGGTGGCGGCTACACCTTC. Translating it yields CASSSGGGYTF.

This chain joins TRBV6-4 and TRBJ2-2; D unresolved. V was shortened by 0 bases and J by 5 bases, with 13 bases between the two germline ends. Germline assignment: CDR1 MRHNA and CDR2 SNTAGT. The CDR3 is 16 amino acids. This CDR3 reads CASSDSSVSETGELFF. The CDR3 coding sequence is TGTGCCAGCAGTGACTCATCGGTGTCGGAGACCGGGGAGCTGTTTTTT.

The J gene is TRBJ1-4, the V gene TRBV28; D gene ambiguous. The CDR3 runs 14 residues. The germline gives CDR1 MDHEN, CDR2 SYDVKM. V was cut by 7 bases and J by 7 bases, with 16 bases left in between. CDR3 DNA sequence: TGTGCCAGCAATAATAGGGCCAGCGGTGAAAAACTGTTTTTT. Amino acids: CASNNRASGEKLFF. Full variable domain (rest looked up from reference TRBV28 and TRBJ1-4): DVKVTQSSRYLVKRTGEKVFLECVQDMDHENMFWYRQDPGLGLRLIYFSYDVKMKEKGDIPEGYSVSREKKERFSLILESASTNQTSMYLCASNNRASGEKLFFGSGTQLSVL.

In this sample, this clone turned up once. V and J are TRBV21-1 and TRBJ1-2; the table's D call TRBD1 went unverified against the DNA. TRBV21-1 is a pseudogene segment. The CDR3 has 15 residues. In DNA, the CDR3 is TGTGCCAGCAGCCCGCAAAAGGGACAGAACTATGGCTACACCTTC. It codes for CASSPQKGQNYGYTF.

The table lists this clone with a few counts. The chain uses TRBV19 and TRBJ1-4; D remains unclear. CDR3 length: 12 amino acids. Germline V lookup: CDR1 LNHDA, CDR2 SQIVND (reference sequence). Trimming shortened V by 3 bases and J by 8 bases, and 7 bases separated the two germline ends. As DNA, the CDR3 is TGTGCCAGTAGTATGTTCAGGGAAAAACTGTTTTTT. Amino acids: CASSMFREKLFF.

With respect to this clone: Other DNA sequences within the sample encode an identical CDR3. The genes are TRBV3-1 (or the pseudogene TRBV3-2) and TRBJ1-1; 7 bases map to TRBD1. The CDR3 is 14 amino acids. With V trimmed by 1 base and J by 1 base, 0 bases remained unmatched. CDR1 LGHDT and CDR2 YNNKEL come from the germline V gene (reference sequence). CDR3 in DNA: TGTGCCAGCAGCCAAGCAGGGGGGAACACTGAAGCTTTCTTT. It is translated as CASSQAGGNTEAFF.

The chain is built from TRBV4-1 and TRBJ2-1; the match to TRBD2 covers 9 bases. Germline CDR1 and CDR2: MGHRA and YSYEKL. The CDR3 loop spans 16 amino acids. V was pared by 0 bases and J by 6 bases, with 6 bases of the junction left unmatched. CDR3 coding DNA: TGCGCCAGCAGCCAAGAGGAGGGTAGCGGGGGCAATGAGCAGTTCTTC. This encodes CASSQEEGSGGNEQFF.

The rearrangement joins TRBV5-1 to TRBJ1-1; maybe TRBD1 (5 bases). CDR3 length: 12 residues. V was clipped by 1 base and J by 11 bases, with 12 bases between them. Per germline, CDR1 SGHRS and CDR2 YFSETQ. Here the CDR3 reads CASSLRAGWAFF. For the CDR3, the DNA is TGCGCCAGCAGCTTGAGGGCAGGGTGGGCTTTCTTT.

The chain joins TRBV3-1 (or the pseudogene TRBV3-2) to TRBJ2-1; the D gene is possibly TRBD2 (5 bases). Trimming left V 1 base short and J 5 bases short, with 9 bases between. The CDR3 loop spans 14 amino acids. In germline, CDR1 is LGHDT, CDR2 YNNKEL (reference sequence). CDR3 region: CASSQGGSDNEQFF. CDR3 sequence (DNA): TGTGCCAGCAGCCAAGGGGGTAGCGACAATGAGCAGTTCTTC.

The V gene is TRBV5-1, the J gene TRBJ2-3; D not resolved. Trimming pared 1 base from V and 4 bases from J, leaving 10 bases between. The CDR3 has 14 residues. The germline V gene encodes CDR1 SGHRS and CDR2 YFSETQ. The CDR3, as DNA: TGCGCCAGCAGCTTGTTCCCTAGGTCAGATACGCAGTATTTT. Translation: CASSLFPRSDTQYF.

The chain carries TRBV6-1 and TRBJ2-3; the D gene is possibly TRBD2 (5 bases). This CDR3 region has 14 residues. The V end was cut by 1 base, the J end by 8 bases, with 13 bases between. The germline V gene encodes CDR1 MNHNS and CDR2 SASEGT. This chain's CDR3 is CASSEVSGSATQYF. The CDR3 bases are TGTGCCAGCAGTGAAGTAAGCGGCAGCGCTACGCAGTATTTT.

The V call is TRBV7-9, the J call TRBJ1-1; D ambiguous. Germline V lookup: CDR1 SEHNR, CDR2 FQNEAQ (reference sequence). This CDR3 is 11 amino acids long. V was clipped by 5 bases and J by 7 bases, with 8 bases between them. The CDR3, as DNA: TGTGCCAGCAGCCCGGGGATTGAAGCTTTCTTT. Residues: CASSPGIEAFF.

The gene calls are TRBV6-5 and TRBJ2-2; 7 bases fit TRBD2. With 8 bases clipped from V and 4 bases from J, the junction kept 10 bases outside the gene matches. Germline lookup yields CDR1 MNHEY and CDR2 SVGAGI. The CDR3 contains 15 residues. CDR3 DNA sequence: TGTGCCAGCGGTCCGGCGGGGGTTCGCACCGGGGAGCTGTTTTTT. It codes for CASGPAGVRTGELFF.

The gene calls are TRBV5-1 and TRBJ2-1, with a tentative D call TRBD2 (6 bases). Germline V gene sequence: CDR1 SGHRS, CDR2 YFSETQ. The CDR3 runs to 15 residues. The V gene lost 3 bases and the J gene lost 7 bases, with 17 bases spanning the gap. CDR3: CASSSRGVAENEQFF. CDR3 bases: TGCGCCAGCAGCTCAAGAGGGGTAGCGGAGAATGAGCAGTTCTTC.

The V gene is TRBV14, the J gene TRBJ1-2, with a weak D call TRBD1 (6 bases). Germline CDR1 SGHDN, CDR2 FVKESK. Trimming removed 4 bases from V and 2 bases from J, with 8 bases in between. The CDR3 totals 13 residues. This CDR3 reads CASSLGANYGYTF. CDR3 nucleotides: TGTGCCAGCAGCCTGGGGGCAAACTATGGCTACACCTTC.

CDR3: CSVEDGETTYEQYF. The CDR3 DNA reads as TGCAGCGTTGAAGACGGGGAGACCACCTACGAGCAGTACTTC. The chain links TRBV29-1 to TRBJ2-7, with D perhaps matching TRBD2 (5 bases). Trimming took off 0 bases at V and 2 bases at J, with 11 bases between the two ends. CDR3 size: 14 residues. The germline gives CDR1 SQVTM, CDR2 ANQGSEA.